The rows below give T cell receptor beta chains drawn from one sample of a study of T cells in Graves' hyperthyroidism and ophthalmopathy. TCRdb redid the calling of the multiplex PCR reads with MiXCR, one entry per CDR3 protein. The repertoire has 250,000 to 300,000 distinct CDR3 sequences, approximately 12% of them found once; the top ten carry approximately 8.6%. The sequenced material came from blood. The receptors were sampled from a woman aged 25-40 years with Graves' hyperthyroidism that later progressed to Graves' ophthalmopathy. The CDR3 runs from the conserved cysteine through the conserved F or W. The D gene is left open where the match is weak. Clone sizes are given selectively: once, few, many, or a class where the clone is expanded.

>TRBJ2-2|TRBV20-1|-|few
CSVPGTRNTGELFF
TGCAGTGTACCAGGGACCCGGAACACCGGGGAGCTGTTTTTT
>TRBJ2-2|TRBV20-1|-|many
CSAKTLSANTGELFF
TGCAGTGCTAAAACCCTAAGCGCGAACACCGGGGAGCTGTTTTTT
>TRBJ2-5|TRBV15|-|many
CATRDRSGFQETQYF
TGTGCCACCAGGGATCGATCAGGGTTCCAAGAGACCCAGTACTTC
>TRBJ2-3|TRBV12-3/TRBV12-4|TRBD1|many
CASSPDRVDTQYF
TGTGCCAGCAGCCCAGACAGGGTGGATACGCAGTATTTT
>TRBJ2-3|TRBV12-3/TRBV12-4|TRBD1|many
CASRGQGADTQYF
TGTGCCAGCAGGGGACAGGGGGCAGATACGCAGTATTTT
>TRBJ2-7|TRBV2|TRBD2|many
CASSRSGLAREQYF
TGTGCCAGCAGCCGGTCCGGACTAGCGAGGGAGCAGTACTTC
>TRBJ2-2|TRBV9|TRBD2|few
CASSVAEREDTGELFF
TGTGCCAGCAGCGTAGCAGAGCGGGAGGACACCGGGGAGCTGTTTTTT
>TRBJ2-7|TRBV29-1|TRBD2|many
CSGAGTSGSNEQYF
TGCAGCGGAGCCGGGACTAGCGGGAGCAACGAGCAGTACTTC
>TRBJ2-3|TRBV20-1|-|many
CSARDFHETDTQYF
TGCAGTGCGCGGGACTTTCACGAGACAGATACGCAGTATTTT
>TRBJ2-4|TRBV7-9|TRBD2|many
CASSRLGAGGIQYF
TGTGCCAGCAGCCGCCTAGGTGCGGGGGGGATTCAGTACTTC
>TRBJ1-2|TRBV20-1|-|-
CSARDDGPGYTF
TGCAGTGCTAGAGATGACGGGCCTGGCTACACCTTC
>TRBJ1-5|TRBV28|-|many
CASSLLGGGQANQPQHF
TGTGCCAGCAGTTTATTGGGCGGGGGGCAGGCCAATCAGCCCCAGCATTTT
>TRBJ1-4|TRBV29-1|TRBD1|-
CSVTGVANEKLFF
TGCAGCGTTACAGGGGTTGCTAATGAAAAACTGTTTTTT
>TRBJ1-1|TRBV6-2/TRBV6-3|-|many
CASSSPKFGLMNTEAFF
TGTGCCAGCAGCTCACCTAAGTTTGGGCTGATGAACACTGAAGCTTTCTTT
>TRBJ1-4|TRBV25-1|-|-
CASSAWSPKLFF
TGTGCCAGCAGTGCGTGGTCGCCGAAACTGTTTTTT
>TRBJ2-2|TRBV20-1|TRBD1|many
CSARGALGQGDTGELFF
TGCAGTGCTAGAGGTGCGCTGGGACAGGGGGACACCGGGGAGCTGTTTTTT
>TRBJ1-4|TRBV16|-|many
CASSQSGKLFF
TGTGCCAGCAGCCAATCGGGTAAACTGTTTTTT
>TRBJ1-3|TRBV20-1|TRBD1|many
CSARDRDRGGLGRNTIYF
TGCAGTGCTAGAGATCGGGACAGGGGCGGCCTTGGGAGAAACACCATATATTTT
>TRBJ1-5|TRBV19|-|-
CASSISPRSNQPQHF
TGTGCCAGTAGTATTTCTCCCCGGAGCAATCAGCCCCAGCATTTT
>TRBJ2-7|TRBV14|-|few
CASSPGLRAEQYF
TGTGCCAGCAGCCCGGGGCTTAGAGCCGAGCAGTACTTC
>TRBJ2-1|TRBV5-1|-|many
CASSWGDEGPYNEQFF
TGCGCCAGCAGCTGGGGGGACGAGGGTCCGTACAATGAGCAGTTCTTC
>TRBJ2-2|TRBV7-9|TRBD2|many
CASSLDLGLAGEELFF
TGTGCCAGCAGCTTAGACCTCGGACTAGCGGGAGAGGAGCTGTTTTTT
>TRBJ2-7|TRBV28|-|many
CASRRTGRVVEQYF
TGTGCCAGCAGGAGGACCGGGCGGGTGGTAGAGCAGTACTTC
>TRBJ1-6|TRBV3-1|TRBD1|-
CASNLRQGQGALHF
TGTGCCAGCAACTTAAGACAGGGGCAAGGGGCCCTCCACTTT
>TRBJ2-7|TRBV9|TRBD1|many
CASSPPQGDEQYF
TGTGCCAGCAGCCCACCCCAGGGGGACGAGCAGTACTTC
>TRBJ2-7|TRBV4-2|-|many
CASSPYEASYEQYF
TGTGCCAGCAGCCCCTACGAAGCATCTTACGAGCAGTACTTC
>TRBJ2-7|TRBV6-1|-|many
CASRSTAFREQYF
TGTGCCAGCAGATCGACAGCCTTTCGCGAGCAGTACTTC
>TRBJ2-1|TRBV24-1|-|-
CATATRGKNNEQFF
TGTGCCACCGCCACTCGCGGCAAAAACAATGAGCAGTTCTTC
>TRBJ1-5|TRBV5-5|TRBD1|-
CASSQGQGGLDQPKHF
TGTGCCAGCAGCCAGGGACAGGGGGGATTGGATCAGCCCAAGCATTTT
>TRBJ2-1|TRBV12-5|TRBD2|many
CASGLGLAGNEQFF
TGTGCTAGTGGCCTTGGACTAGCGGGTAATGAGCAGTTCTTC
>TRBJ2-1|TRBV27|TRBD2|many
CATKREGVYNEQFF
TGTGCCACCAAGCGGGAGGGGGTTTACAATGAGCAGTTCTTC
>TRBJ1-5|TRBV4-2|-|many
CASSQVWGAGNQPQHF
TGTGCCAGCAGCCAAGTTTGGGGGGCCGGTAATCAGCCCCAGCATTTT
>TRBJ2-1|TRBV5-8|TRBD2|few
CASSLEAGTSAYNEQFF
TGTGCCAGCAGCTTGGAGGCTGGGACTAGCGCATACAATGAGCAGTTCTTC
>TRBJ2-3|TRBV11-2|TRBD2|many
CASSRSGTSGSRTDTQYF
TGTGCCAGCAGCCGATCCGGGACTAGCGGGAGTAGGACAGATACGCAGTATTTT
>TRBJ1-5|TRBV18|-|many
CASSREAGIQPQHF
TGTGCCAGCTCACGAGAAGCAGGGATTCAGCCCCAGCATTTT
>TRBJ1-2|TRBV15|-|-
CATSSATGNYGYTF
TGTGCCACCAGCAGTGCAACAGGGAACTATGGCTACACCTTC
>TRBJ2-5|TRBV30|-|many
CAWSVGGAETQYF
TGTGCCTGGAGTGTAGGGGGGGCCGAGACCCAGTACTTC